Listed here is a single TCR beta chain. The antigen is unknown. The same CDR3 is also encoded by other DNA sequences in this sample. Deletions cut 1 base from V and 2 bases from J, with 5 bases between. CDR1 is LNHDA, CDR2 SQIVND, per germline (reference sequence). The CDR3 loop spans 13 amino acids. This record belongs to a study of cytomegalovirus exposure and HLA in healthy donors. Points from the study as a whole: Previous analysis showed most TCR beta V segments were productive about 87% or about 30% of the time. Using the classifier, cytomegalovirus status was reportedly diagnosed with high specificity and sensitivity.

This PCR relied on a set of 60 Vbeta primers and 13 Jbeta primers. Profiled with immunoSEQ multiplex PCR; TCRdb holds only in-frame clones, not every one. The table has approximately 200,000 clones, about 80% seen once. V usage is TRBV19 and J usage is TRBJ1-2; D unresolved. The sequenced sample was PBMCs. The receptor's source is a woman between 18 and 29 years old in good health and CMV-seropositive. In nucleotides, the CDR3 is TGTGCCAGTAGTATAGGAGGGAACTATGGCTACACCTTC. This gives the protein CASSIGGNYGYTF.